These 27 T cell receptor beta chains originate from one sample sequenced in a study of shared clonotypes between healthy human individuals. Here immunoSEQ multiplex PCR was the method, and the copy in TCRdb shows in-frame clones only, minus some. The sample holds some 2,000,000 clones, roughly 94% seen once. The naive CD8 population came from CD45RO-negative cells selected for CCR7, without terminally differentiated effector memory CD45RA+ cells. Source material: naive CD8+ T cells sorted from blood. The receptors come from a man between 18 and 35 years old in good health.

The CDR3 reads CASSSTVGNEQFF. For the CDR3, the DNA is TGTGCCAGCAGCTCCACCGTGGGCAATGAGCAGTTCTTC. V and J are TRBV7-9 and TRBJ2-1; D ambiguous. Germline lookup yields CDR1 SEHNR and CDR2 FQNEAQ (reference sequence). The CDR3 covers 13 residues. Trimming removed 4 bases at V and 6 bases at J, with 10 bases between.

About this clone itself: Additional DNA sequences in this sample encode the identical CDR3. The chain joins TRBV5-1 to TRBJ2-3; the match to TRBD2 covers 13 bases. The CDR3 has 16 amino acids. Losses at the gene ends were 1 base for V and 3 bases for J; bases not matched to a gene: 2. Germline V CDR1 and CDR2: SGHRS, YFSETQ. The CDR3 spells CASSLTSGRDTDTQYF. CDR3 bases: TGCGCCAGCAGCTTGACTAGCGGGAGGGATACAGATACGCAGTATTTT.

This chain joins TRBV19 and TRBJ2-4; D remains ambiguous. This CDR3 has 17 amino acids. V dropped 4 bases and J dropped 1 base, with 17 bases sitting between them. Germline loops: CDR1 LNHDA, CDR2 SQIVND (reference sequence). The CDR3 sequence is CASSTPASLGAKNIQYF. In nucleotides, the CDR3 is TGTGCCAGTAGTACGCCCGCGTCCCTGGGGGCCAAAAACATTCAGTACTTC.

The chain combines TRBV28 with TRBJ2-1; D call uncertain. Trimming shortened V by 1 base and J by 8 bases, and 12 bases separated the two germline ends. The CDR3 has 14 amino acids. CDR1 is MDHEN, CDR2 SYDVKM, per germline. CDR3 in DNA: TGTGCCAGCAGTTTATATGGCCCGACCGATGAGCAGTTCTTC. The encoded protein is CASSLYGPTDEQFF.

The chain is built from TRBV6-5 and TRBJ2-7, with TRBD2 as a possible D gene (7 bases). Trimming shortened V by 0 bases and J by 4 bases, and 13 bases separated the two germline ends. Germline CDR1 MNHEY, CDR2 SVGAGI. The CDR3 is 15 amino acids. The CDR3 DNA follows: TGTGCCAGCAGTTACTCGAGGGGGGGGGCATACGAGCAGTACTTC. This sequence encodes CASSYSRGGAYEQYF.

This chain joins TRBV2 and TRBJ1-6; D is undetermined. This CDR3 is 18 amino acids long. CDR1 SNHLY and CDR2 FYNNEI come from the germline V gene. The V end was cut by 1 base, the J end by 0 bases, with 13 bases between. CDR3 DNA: TGTGCCAGCAGTGAAGGTCCCGGGATTGGCTCCTATAATTCACCCCTCCACTTT. This gives the protein CASSEGPGIGSYNSPLHF.

The chain couples TRBV27 to TRBJ1-5; TRBD1 aligns across 9 bases. The CDR3 covers 14 residues. The V gene end was trimmed by 7 bases and the J gene end by 7 bases; junction bases not matched to a gene: 8. Per germline, CDR1 MNHEY and CDR2 SMNVEV (reference sequence). CDR3 in amino acids: CASTSTGTGQPQHF. The CDR3, as DNA: TGTGCCAGCACCTCGACAGGGACAGGGCAGCCCCAGCATTTT.

This sequence joins TRBV7-6 and TRBJ2-5; D gene unclear. The CDR3 has 13 residues. Trimming took off 3 bases at V and 5 bases at J, with 10 bases between the two ends. CDR1 and CDR2 (germline): SGHVS, FNYEAQ. In DNA, the CDR3 is TGTGCCAGCAGCTTGATGGGGTTTGAGACCCAGTACTTC. Its protein product is CASSLMGFETQYF.

The V gene is TRBV9, the J gene TRBJ2-3, with a tentative D call TRBD1 (6 bases). This CDR3 has 15 residues. V was cut by 0 bases and J by 5 bases, with 13 bases left in between. The germline V gene encodes CDR1 SGDLS and CDR2 YYNGEE. CDR3 in amino acids: CASSVEGGVGDTQYF. The DNA for the CDR3 is TGTGCCAGCAGCGTAGAAGGGGGAGTAGGAGATACGCAGTATTTT.

This sequence joins TRBV19 and TRBJ1-1, with a weak D call TRBD1 (5 bases). Germline values: CDR1 LNHDA, CDR2 SQIVND (reference sequence). Trimming stripped 7 bases from V and 11 bases from J, with 14 bases between. The CDR3 is 11 amino acids. Written as DNA, the CDR3 is TGTGCCAGTACCGAGGGGTTTGTTGCTTTCTTT. Its protein product is CASTEGFVAFF.

The chain carries TRBV19 and TRBJ2-7; D tentatively reads TRBD1 or TRBD2 (5 bases each). The germline V and J ends were trimmed by 5 bases and 2 bases, with 16 bases remaining between them. Germline loops: CDR1 LNHDA, CDR2 SQIVND (reference sequence). The CDR3 sequence is 15 residues long. CDR3 DNA: TGTGCCAGTAGTTTCCGGGACCTAGGCCCCTACGAGCAGTACTTC. Protein: CASSFRDLGPYEQYF. Filled out from reference TRBV19 and TRBJ2-7, the complete variable domain reads DGGITQSPKYLFRKEGQNVTLSCEQNLNHDAMYWYRQDPGQGLRLIYYSQIVNDFQKGDIAEGYSVSREKKESFPLTVTSAQKNPTAFYLCASSFRDLGPYEQYFGPGTRLTVT.

This clone was counted once. This chain connects TRBV30 to TRBJ1-1; D might be TRBD1 (6 bases). This CDR3 contains 14 residues. The germline CDR1 and CDR2 sequences are GTSNPN and SVGIG (reference sequence). Trimming cost V 3 bases and J 2 bases, with 13 bases left between them. This CDR3 reads CAWRLGGLNTEAFF. In DNA, the CDR3 is TGTGCCTGGAGGCTGGGGGGGCTAAACACTGAAGCTTTCTTT.

This chain links TRBV6-5 with TRBJ2-2; TRBD2 agrees at 8 bases. Germline V lookup: CDR1 MNHEY, CDR2 SVGAGI. The length of the CDR3 is 13 residues. With V trimmed by 6 bases and J by 6 bases, 3 bases remained unmatched. The CDR3 is CASSHGGAGELFF. The DNA of the CDR3 is TGTGCCAGCAGCCACGGGGGGGCCGGGGAGCTGTTTTTT.

The chain links TRBV7-9 to TRBJ2-7, with D possibly called TRBD1 or TRBD2 (5 bases each). This CDR3 spans 18 amino acids. V lost 4 bases and J lost 1, with 23 bases in between. Germline lookup yields CDR1 SEHNR and CDR2 FQNEAQ (reference sequence). The CDR3 sequence: CASSSSISPGPSSYEQYF. In DNA form, the CDR3 reads TGTGCCAGCAGCTCCTCCATATCCCCGGGGCCTTCTTCCTACGAGCAGTACTTC.

The V call is TRBV7-9, the J call TRBJ2-7; D gene ambiguous. Germline lookup yields CDR1 SEHNR and CDR2 FQNEAQ (reference sequence). The V end was cut by 1 base, the J end by 0 bases, with 16 bases between. CDR3 size: 17 residues. This CDR3 reads CASSLVSLGGSSYEQYF. The CDR3 DNA reads TGTGCCAGCAGCTTAGTTTCTCTAGGTGGCAGCTCCTACGAGCAGTACTTC.

The chain couples TRBV4-1 to TRBJ2-7; D is perhaps TRBD1 or TRBD2 (5 bases each). V dropped 4 bases and J dropped 4 bases, with 14 bases sitting between them. This CDR3 has 14 residues. Germline CDR1 reads MGHRA; CDR2 reads YSYEKL. The CDR3 DNA follows: TGCGCCAGCAGCCTTGGTGGGGGAGAGTACGAGCAGTACTTC. This translates into CASSLGGGEYEQYF.

The chain has TRBV6-1 and TRBJ2-5, with D hard to call. The CDR3 has 14 residues. V was shortened by 2 bases and J by 3 bases, with 10 bases between the two germline ends. Germline V lookup: CDR1 MNHNS, CDR2 SASEGT. The CDR3 is CASSEIWGKETQYF. CDR3 DNA sequence: TGTGCCAGCAGTGAAATATGGGGAAAAGAGACCCAGTACTTC.

This chain joins TRBV6-5 and TRBJ2-7; D is possibly TRBD1 (6 bases). The V and J ends lost 5 bases and 5 bases respectively, with 16 bases between them. The germline V gene has CDR1 MNHEY and CDR2 SVGAGI. CDR3 length equals 14 residues. DNA of the CDR3: TGTGCCAGCAGTGCTTCAACAGGGTTCCACGAGCAGTACTTC. It codes for CASSASTGFHEQYF.

The chain combines TRBV10-2 with TRBJ2-7, with D perhaps TRBD2 (6 bases). This CDR3 region has 13 residues. V was pared by 8 bases and J by 1 base, with 12 bases between. The germline gives CDR1 WSHSY, CDR2 SAAADI. This CDR3 is CASGGGISYEQYF. The CDR3 coding sequence is TGCGCCAGCGGAGGAGGGATTTCCTACGAGCAGTACTTC.

The chain joins TRBV6-6 to TRBJ1-2; tentatively, D is TRBD1 (6 bases). CDR1 is MNHNY and CDR2 is SVGAGI in the germline V gene (reference sequence). This CDR3 contains 14 residues. The V end was cut by 10 bases, the J end by 4 bases, with 19 bases between. CDR3 sequence (DNA): TGTGCCACCAAGACCATCTACAGGGTCTATGGCTACACCTTC. This gives the protein CATKTIYRVYGYTF.

The genes are TRBV19 and TRBJ2-7; D is perhaps TRBD2 (5 bases). Germline loops: CDR1 LNHDA, CDR2 SQIVND (reference sequence). The V end was cut by 10 bases, the J end by 4 bases, with 20 bases between. This CDR3 contains 14 residues. The DNA of the CDR3 is TGTGCCACCTCACCTTTAGGAAGGGAGTACGAGCAGTACTTC. This sequence encodes CATSPLGREYEQYF. Using reference TRBV19 and TRBJ2-7 for the parts outside the CDR3, the full variable domain is DGGITQSPKYLFRKEGQNVTLSCEQNLNHDAMYWYRQDPGQGLRLIYYSQIVNDFQKGDIAEGYSVSREKKESFPLTVTSAQKNPTAFYLCATSPLGREYEQYFGPGTRLTVT.

This rearrangement joins TRBV12-5 to TRBJ2-1; D is perhaps TRBD1 or TRBD2 (6 bases each). V lost 6 bases, J lost 2 bases, and 14 bases lay in between. The V gene's germline CDR1 is LGHNT and CDR2 FRNRAP. The CDR3 sequence is 15 residues long. The CDR3 DNA sequence: TGTGCTAGTGGGGATGGGGGGCAAACCTACAATGAGCAGTTCTTC. It translates to CASGDGGQTYNEQFF.

CDR3 DNA: TGTGCCAGCAGCACGGGTCGCAATGAGCAGTTCTTC. It encodes CASSTGRNEQFF. V and J are TRBV7-6 and TRBJ2-1; D unclear. Germline values: CDR1 SGHVS, CDR2 FNYEAQ. V shed 5 bases and J shed 6 bases, with 8 bases lying between them. The CDR3 runs 12 residues. The variable domain in full, completed from reference TRBV7-6 and TRBJ2-1, reads GAGVSQSPRYKVTKRGQDVALRCDPISGHVSLYWYRQALGQGPEFLTYFNYEAQQDKSGLPNDRFSAERPEGSISTLTIQRTEQRDSAMYRCASSTGRNEQFFGPGTRLTVL.

The genes are TRBV10-1 and TRBJ2-7; D tentatively fits TRBD1 or TRBD2 (6 bases each). Trimming pared 2 bases from V and 6 bases from J, leaving 11 bases between. The CDR3 has 13 amino acids. The germline CDR1 and CDR2 sequences are WNHNN and SYGVQD (reference sequence). CDR3 residues: CASSEARGGEQYF. The CDR3 nucleotides read TGCGCCAGCAGTGAGGCCAGGGGAGGCGAGCAGTACTTC.

The chain has TRBV4-3 and TRBJ1-3; maybe TRBD1 (6 bases). Trimming took 4 bases from V and 0 from J, leaving 13 bases between them. CDR1 is LGHNA and CDR2 is YSLEER in the germline V gene. This CDR3 has 16 residues. The CDR3 region has the DNA TGCGCCAGCAGCCCCAGCGGACAGTACTCTGGAAACACCATATATTTT. Translation: CASSPSGQYSGNTIYF.

The V gene is TRBV4-1, the J gene TRBJ2-7; a possible D gene is TRBD2 (6 bases). V lost 4 bases, J lost 4 bases, and 14 bases lay in between. The CDR3 spans 14 residues. Germline V lookup: CDR1 MGHRA, CDR2 YSYEKL. The CDR3 coding sequence is TGCGCCAGCAGCCGGGCGGGTGGAGGGTACGAGCAGTACTTC. Amino acid sequence: CASSRAGGGYEQYF.

This clone was counted once. The genes are TRBV10-1 and TRBJ2-1; TRBD2 matches 7 bases. V shed 3 bases, J shed 4 bases, and the junction held 0 bases outside the gene matches. Germline values: CDR1 WNHNN, CDR2 SYGVQD (reference sequence). The CDR3 totals 13 residues. The CDR3 here is CASSDGGYNEQFF. The CDR3 nucleotides are TGCGCCAGCAGTGACGGGGGGTACAATGAGCAGTTCTTC.